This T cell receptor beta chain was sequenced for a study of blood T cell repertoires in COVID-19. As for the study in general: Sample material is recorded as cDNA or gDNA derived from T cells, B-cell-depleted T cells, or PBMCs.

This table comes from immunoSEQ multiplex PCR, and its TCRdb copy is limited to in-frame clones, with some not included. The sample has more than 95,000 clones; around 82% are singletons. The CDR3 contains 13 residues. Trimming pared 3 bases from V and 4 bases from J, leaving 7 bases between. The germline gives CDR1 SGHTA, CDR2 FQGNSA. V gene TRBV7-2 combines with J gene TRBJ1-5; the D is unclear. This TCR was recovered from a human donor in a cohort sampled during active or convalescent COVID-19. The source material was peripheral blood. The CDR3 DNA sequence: TGTGCCAGCAGCTTGGCGGCTAATCAGCCCCAGCATTTT. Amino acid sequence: CASSLAANQPQHF.